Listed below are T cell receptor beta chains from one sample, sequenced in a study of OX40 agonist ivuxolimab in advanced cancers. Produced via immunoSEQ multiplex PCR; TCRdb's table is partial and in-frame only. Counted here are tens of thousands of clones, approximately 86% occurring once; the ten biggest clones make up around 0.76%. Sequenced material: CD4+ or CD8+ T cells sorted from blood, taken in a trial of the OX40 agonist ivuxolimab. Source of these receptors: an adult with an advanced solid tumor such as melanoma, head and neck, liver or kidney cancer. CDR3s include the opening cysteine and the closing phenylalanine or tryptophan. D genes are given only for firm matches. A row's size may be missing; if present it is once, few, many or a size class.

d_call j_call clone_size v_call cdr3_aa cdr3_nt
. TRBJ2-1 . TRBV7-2 CASSPQEQVNNEQFF TGTGCCAGCAGCCCCCAGGAACAGGTAAACAATGAGCAGTTCTTC
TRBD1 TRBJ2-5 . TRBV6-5 CASSRGQVGETQYF TGTGCCAGCAGTCGAGGACAGGTAGGAGAGACCCAGTACTTC
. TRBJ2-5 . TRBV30 CAWSVKVMGRETQYF TGTGCCTGGAGTGTAAAGGTTATGGGAAGAGAGACCCAGTACTTC
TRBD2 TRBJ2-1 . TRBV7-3 CASGASIAGHNEQFF TGTGCCAGCGGCGCGTCGATAGCGGGGCACAATGAGCAGTTCTTC
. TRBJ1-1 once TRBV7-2 CASSFRMNTEAFF TGTGCCAGCAGCTTCCGTATGAACACTGAAGCTTTCTTT
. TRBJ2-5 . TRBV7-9 CASSRSIETQYF TGTGCCAGCAGTAGGTCAATTGAGACCCAGTACTTC
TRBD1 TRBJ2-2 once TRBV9 CASSIRQGMDGELFF TGTGCCAGCAGTATTAGACAGGGAATGGACGGGGAGCTGTTTTTT
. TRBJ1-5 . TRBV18 CASSPRQVSNQPQHF TGTGCCAGCTCACCTCGACAGGTTAGCAATCAGCCCCAGCATTTT
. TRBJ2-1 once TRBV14 CASSQEGTGRHNEQFF TGTGCCAGCAGCCAAGAGGGAACAGGGAGGCACAATGAGCAGTTCTTC
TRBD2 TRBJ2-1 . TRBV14 CASSLRLGLEGEQFF TGTGCCAGCAGCCTCAGGTTGGGACTAGAGGGTGAGCAGTTCTTC
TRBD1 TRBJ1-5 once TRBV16 CASSQWVTGRQPQHF TGTGCCAGCAGCCAATGGGTGACAGGGAGACAGCCCCAGCATTTT
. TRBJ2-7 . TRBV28 CASSSTEYEQYF TGTGCCAGCAGTTCTACAGAATACGAGCAGTACTTC
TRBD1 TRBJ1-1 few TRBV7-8 CASSPRTGGEAFF TGTGCCAGCAGCCCCCGGACAGGGGGCGAAGCTTTCTTT
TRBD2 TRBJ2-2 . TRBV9 CASSPVSGTTGELFF TGTGCCAGCAGCCCCGTTAGCGGGACCACCGGGGAGCTGTTTTTT
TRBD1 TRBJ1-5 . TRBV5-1 CASSPGTDSNQPQHF TGCGCCAGCAGCCCCGGGACAGATAGCAATCAGCCCCAGCATTTT
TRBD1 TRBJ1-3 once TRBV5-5 CASSFLAFGTAGNTIYF TGTGCCAGCAGCTTCCTTGCGTTCGGGACAGCTGGAAACACCATATATTTT
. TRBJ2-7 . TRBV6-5 CASSYSLKDGYEQYF TGTGCCAGCAGTTACTCCCTGAAGGATGGCTACGAGCAGTACTTC
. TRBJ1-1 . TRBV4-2 CASSQDPRQDTEAFF TGTGCCAGCAGCCAAGACCCAAGACAGGACACTGAAGCTTTCTTT
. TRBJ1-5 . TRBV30 CAWSVQRGNQPQHF TGTGCCTGGAGTGTGCAACGTGGCAATCAGCCCCAGCATTTT
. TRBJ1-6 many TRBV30 CAWSPNRNSPLHF TGTGCCTGGAGTCCGAATAGGAATTCACCCCTCCACTTT
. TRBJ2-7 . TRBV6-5 CASSLNLNYEQYF TGTGCCAGCAGTTTAAACTTGAACTACGAGCAGTACTTC
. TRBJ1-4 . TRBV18 CASSLATASINEKLFF TGTGCCAGCTCACTTGCGACAGCAAGTATTAATGAAAAACTGTTTTTT
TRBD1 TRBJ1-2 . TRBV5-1 CASSLEGAVNYGYTF TGCGCCAGCAGCTTGGAGGGGGCCGTCAACTATGGCTACACCTTC
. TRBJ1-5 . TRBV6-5 CASRQTGMVQPQHF TGTGCCAGCAGACAAACAGGGATGGTGCAGCCCCAGCATTTT
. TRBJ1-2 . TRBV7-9 CASSLGGLNYGYTF TGTGCCAGCAGCTTAGGGGGGTTGAACTATGGCTACACCTTC
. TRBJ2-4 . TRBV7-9 CASSLGAGLAKNIQYF TGTGCCAGCAGCTTAGGTGCCGGGCTAGCCAAAAACATTCAGTACTTC
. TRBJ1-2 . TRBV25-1 CASRGSNYGYTF TGTGCCAGCAGGGGCTCGAACTATGGCTACACCTTC
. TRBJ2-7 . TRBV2 CASSSHEQYF TGTGCCAGCAGTTCCCACGAGCAGTACTTC
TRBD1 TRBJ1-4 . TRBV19 CASSRDRDRNEKLFF TGTGCCAGTAGTAGGGACAGGGACCGAAATGAAAAACTGTTTTTT
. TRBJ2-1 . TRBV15 CATEAANSYNEQFF TGTGCCACCGAGGCTGCAAACTCCTACAATGAGCAGTTCTTC
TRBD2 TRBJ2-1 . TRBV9 CASSPKGLAGAYSYNEQFF TGTGCCAGCAGCCCCAAGGGCCTAGCGGGGGCCTACTCCTACAATGAGCAGTTCTTC
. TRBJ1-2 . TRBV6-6 CASSPQMAGPYGYTF TGTGCCAGCAGCCCCCAGATGGCAGGGCCCTATGGCTACACCTTC
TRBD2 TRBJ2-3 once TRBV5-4 CASSPSGLAGGTDTQYF TGTGCCAGCAGCCCATCGGGACTAGCGGGGGGCACAGATACGCAGTATTTT
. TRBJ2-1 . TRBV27 CASNYYMPSKSYNEQFF TGTGCCAGCAATTACTACATGCCCTCAAAATCCTACAATGAGCAGTTCTTC
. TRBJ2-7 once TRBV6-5 CASSYSGGPYEQYF TGTGCCAGCAGTTACTCGGGGGGCCCCTACGAGCAGTACTTC
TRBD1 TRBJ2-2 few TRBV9 CASSAEGQGYTGELFF TGTGCCAGCAGCGCCGAGGGACAGGGATACACCGGGGAGCTGTTTTTT
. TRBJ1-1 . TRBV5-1 CASSSGSLMNTEAFF TGCGCCAGCAGCTCTGGAAGCCTCATGAACACTGAAGCTTTCTTT
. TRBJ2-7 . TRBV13 CASSFQAGHYEQYF TGTGCCAGCAGCTTTCAAGCGGGACACTACGAGCAGTACTTC
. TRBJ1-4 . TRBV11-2 CASSLEGDWGEKLFF TGTGCCAGCAGCTTGGAAGGGGATTGGGGTGAAAAACTGTTTTTT
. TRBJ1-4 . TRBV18 CASSPPVWAEANEKLFF TGTGCCAGCTCACCACCTGTCTGGGCGGAGGCTAATGAAAAACTGTTTTTT
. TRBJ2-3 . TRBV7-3 CASSSNPADTQYF TGTGCCAGCAGCTCCAACCCGGCAGATACGCAGTATTTT